The 25 T cell receptor beta chains presented below share a single source sample, sequenced in a study of blood T cell repertoires in COVID-19. Some clones are missing from TCRdb's copy, which holds only in-frame ones; the method was immunoSEQ multiplex PCR. The sample yields tens of thousands of clones, approximately 90% seen once. The sample was peripheral blood. Receptors were obtained from a human donor in a cohort sampled during active COVID-19.

The chain is built from TRBV18 and TRBJ1-1; D possibly corresponds to TRBD1 (5 bases). The germline V gene encodes CDR1 KGHSH and CDR2 LQKENI. The CDR3 runs 14 residues. Trimming removed 6 bases at V and 5 bases at J, with 16 bases between. The CDR3 region is CASSSAGLGTEAFF. As DNA, the CDR3 is TGTGCCAGCTCTTCGGCAGGGTTGGGGACTGAAGCTTTCTTT.

The chain couples TRBV29-1 to TRBJ1-2; D unresolved. Per germline, CDR1 SQVTM and CDR2 ANQGSEA. V shed 1 base and J shed 8 bases, with 14 bases lying between them. The CDR3 totals 13 residues. This CDR3 reads CSVEVWKGGGYTF. CDR3 coding DNA: TGCAGCGTTGAAGTCTGGAAGGGAGGAGGCTACACCTTC. Drawing the rest from reference TRBV29-1 and TRBJ1-2, the complete variable domain is SAVISQKPSRDICQRGTSLTIQCQVDSQVTMMFWYRQQPGQSLTLIATANQGSEATYESGFVIDKFPISRPNLTFSTLTVSNMSPEDSSIYLCSVEVWKGGGYTFGSGTRLTVV.

This rearrangement joins TRBV13 to TRBJ2-5; possible D gene TRBD1, 5 bases. This CDR3 region has 14 residues. Germline V gives CDR1 PRHDT, CDR2 FYEKMQ (reference sequence). V lost 4 bases, J lost 2 bases, and 11 bases lay in between. The CDR3 loop reads CASSSRTQQETQYF. Written as DNA, the CDR3 is TGTGCCAGCAGCTCCCGGACACAGCAAGAGACCCAGTACTTC.

The rearrangement uses TRBV6-5 and TRBJ2-3, with 7 positions matching TRBD2. Germline loops: CDR1 MNHEY, CDR2 SVGAGI. This CDR3 is 15 amino acids long. The CDR3 DNA reads as TGTGCTACCACACTGGGGGGAGGGTCCGCAGATACGCAGTATTTT. It translates to CATTLGGGSADTQYF.

CDR3 in DNA: TGTGCCAGCAGCGTAGCGGCGGGCCCCTATGGCTACACCTTC. The encoded protein is CASSVAAGPYGYTF. This rearrangement joins TRBV9 to TRBJ1-2; no clear D gene. The CDR3 length is 14 residues. Germline V gene lookup returns CDR1 SGDLS and CDR2 YYNGEE. V lost 0 bases to trimming and J lost 4 bases, with 10 bases between them.

This sequence joins TRBV14 and TRBJ1-5; weak D call: TRBD1 (5 bases). Per the germline V gene, CDR1 is SGHDN and CDR2 is FVKESK. With 3 bases removed from V and 7 bases from J, the gap between germline ends came to 10 bases. CDR3 size: 13 residues. The CDR3 DNA reads TGTGCCAGCAGCCAGGGGAGGGACCAGCCCCAGCATTTT. Its protein is CASSQGRDQPQHF.

V gene TRBV7-9 combines with J gene TRBJ1-3, with D possibly being TRBD1 (6 bases). The germline V and J ends were trimmed by 4 bases and 2 bases, with 12 bases remaining between them. From germline, CDR1 is SEHNR and CDR2 FQNEAQ (reference sequence). The CDR3 is made up of 15 amino acids. The CDR3 bases are TGTGCCAGCAGCTACAGGGAAGAAACTGGAAACACCATATATTTT. Protein: CASSYREETGNTIYF.

The chain recombines TRBV7-2 with TRBJ2-7, with D perhaps TRBD2 (6 bases). From germline, CDR1 is SGHTA and CDR2 FQGNSA. With 3 bases removed from V and 2 bases from J, the gap between germline ends came to 14 bases. The CDR3 spans 15 residues. CDR3 sequence (DNA): TGTGCCAGCAGCTTCGACAGTGCGGGGACCTACGAGCAGTACTTC. Translated: CASSFDSAGTYEQYF.

V is TRBV30 and J is TRBJ2-7; 7 bases are shared with TRBD1. In germline, CDR1 is GTSNPN, CDR2 SVGIG (reference sequence). There are 16 residues in the CDR3. The trim removed 4 bases at V and 0 bases at J, leaving 12 bases unmatched. The chain's CDR3 is CAWTHRDRRPSYEQYF. CDR3 nucleotides: TGTGCCTGGACCCATCGGGACAGACGGCCCTCCTACGAGCAGTACTTC.

The V gene is TRBV27, the J gene TRBJ2-1; the D gene is possibly TRBD2 (6 bases). Trimming took off 4 bases at V and 3 bases at J, with 10 bases between the two ends. CDR3 size: 14 residues. CDR1 and CDR2 (germline): MNHEY, SMNVEV (reference sequence). Here the CDR3 DNA reads TGTGCCAGCAGTTATGGAGGGGTCTACAATGAGCAGTTCTTC. This encodes CASSYGGVYNEQFF.

This rearrangement joins TRBV9 to TRBJ2-5; 10 nucleotides align to TRBD2. Per germline, CDR1 SGDLS and CDR2 YYNGEE. The V segment lost 3 bases and the J segment 4 bases; nucleotides outside the gene matches: 6. The CDR3 loop spans 15 amino acids. CDR3 nucleotides: TGTGCCAGCAGCGCTAGCGGGGGCATTGGAGAGACCCAGTACTTC. This encodes CASSASGGIGETQYF.

This rearrangement joins TRBV30 to TRBJ1-6; D not resolved. The germline V and J ends were trimmed by 5 bases and 7 bases, with 6 bases remaining between them. The CDR3 contains 11 residues. Germline V gene lookup returns CDR1 GTSNPN and CDR2 SVGIG (reference sequence). DNA for the CDR3: TGTGCCTGGGCCGGGAATTCACCCCTCCACTTT. This encodes CAWAGNSPLHF.

The rearrangement links TRBV28 to TRBJ2-6; D call uncertain. The CDR3 is 15 residues long. V shed 3 bases and J shed 2 bases, with 8 bases lying between them. The germline CDR1 and CDR2 sequences are MDHEN and SYDVKM. CDR3 sequence (DNA): TGTGCCAGCAGTTTCCGGGTAACTGGGGCCAACGTCCTGACTTTC. This codes for CASSFRVTGANVLTF.

The chain has TRBV9 and TRBJ1-1; unclear D gene. The CDR3 has 15 residues. The germline V and J ends were trimmed by 0 bases and 0 bases, with 9 bases remaining between them. Germline V lookup: CDR1 SGDLS, CDR2 YYNGEE. CDR3 protein: CASSVAAGMNTEAFF. The CDR3, as DNA: TGTGCCAGCAGCGTAGCTGCAGGCATGAACACTGAAGCTTTCTTT.

This clone was seen a handful of times. The V and J genes are TRBV7-6 and TRBJ2-7, with 9 bases lining up with TRBD2. The CDR3 runs to 13 residues. V shed 5 bases, J shed 6 bases, and the junction held 5 bases outside the gene matches. In germline, CDR1 is SGHVS, CDR2 FNYEAQ. CDR3 residues: CASSLSGRGEQYF. CDR3 coding DNA: TGTGCCAGCAGCCTTAGCGGGAGAGGCGAGCAGTACTTC.

The rearrangement uses TRBV5-8 and TRBJ1-5, with D perhaps TRBD1 (6 bases). The CDR3 spans 15 residues. Per germline, CDR1 SGHTS and CDR2 YDEGEE. Between the trimmed V and J ends, which lost 1 base and 4 bases, there was a span of 12 bases. In nucleotides, the CDR3 is TGTGCCAGCAGCTTGAGGACAGCAAATAATCAGCCCCAGCATTTT. It is translated as CASSLRTANNQPQHF.

This chain uses TRBV19 with TRBJ1-6; a possible D gene is TRBD1 (5 bases). This CDR3 is 15 amino acids long. Germline loops: CDR1 LNHDA, CDR2 SQIVND (reference sequence). V shed 4 bases and J shed 10 bases, with 17 bases lying between them. CDR3 sequence reads: CASSKREGRESPLHF. The CDR3 DNA follows: TGTGCCAGTAGTAAACGGGAGGGGAGGGAGTCACCCCTCCACTTT. The full variable domain, in which reference TRBV19 and TRBJ1-6 provide the parts outside the CDR3, is DGGITQSPKYLFRKEGQNVTLSCEQNLNHDAMYWYRQDPGQGLRLIYYSQIVNDFQKGDIAEGYSVSREKKESFPLTVTSAQKNPTAFYLCASSKREGRESPLHFGNGTRLTVT.

This chain connects TRBV6-6 to TRBJ2-7, with TRBD2 identical over 14 bases. V shed 5 bases, J shed 1 base, and the junction held 1 base outside the gene matches. The CDR3 runs 15 residues. CDR1 and CDR2 from the germline V gene are MNHNY and SVGAGI (reference sequence). As DNA, the CDR3 is TGTGCCAGCAGTCGGACTAGCGGGGGGTCCTACGAGCAGTACTTC. It encodes CASSRTSGGSYEQYF.

V gene TRBV6-5 combines with J gene TRBJ1-4, with a weak D call TRBD1 (5 bases). This CDR3 has 13 residues. V gave up 8 bases and J gave up 8 bases, with 15 bases separating them. CDR1 and CDR2 from the germline V gene are MNHEY and SVGAGI. CDR3 coding DNA: TGTGCCAGCGGGGCGGCAGTAACAGAAAAACTGTTTTTT. Encoded protein: CASGAAVTEKLFF.

CDR3 nucleotides: TGCGCCAGCAGCGACCCTAGCGGGGGGAATACCTACGAGCAGTACTTC. Translated, it gives CASSDPSGGNTYEQYF. The chain recombines TRBV5-1 with TRBJ2-7, with 11 positions matching TRBD2. With 4 bases clipped from V and 2 bases from J, the junction kept 8 bases outside the gene matches. Germline-derived CDR1 and CDR2 are SGHRS and YFSETQ. The CDR3 has 16 amino acids.

The CDR3 nucleotides are TGTGCCAGCAGCTTAGACAGGTGGCAAGAGACCCAGTACTTC. This gives the protein CASSLDRWQETQYF. The chain links TRBV7-2 to TRBJ2-5; a possible D gene is TRBD1 (5 bases). Germline loops: CDR1 SGHTA, CDR2 FQGNSA. Trimming removed 1 base from V and 2 bases from J, with 8 bases in between. CDR3 length equals 14 residues. The complete variable domain, with remaining parts taken from reference TRBV7-2 and TRBJ2-5, reads GAGVSQSPSNKVTEKGKDVELRCDPISGHTALYWYRQSLGQGLEFLIYFQGNSAPDKSGLPSDRFSAERTGGSVSTLTIQRTQQEDSAVYLCASSLDRWQETQYFGPGTRLLVL.

The chain uses TRBV27 and TRBJ1-5; D is ambiguous. The CDR3 runs 13 residues. The germline V and J ends were trimmed by 2 bases and 6 bases, with 8 bases remaining between them. From germline, CDR1 is MNHEY and CDR2 SMNVEV (reference sequence). The CDR3, as DNA: TGTGCCAGCAGTTTAGCGGCCGCTCAGCCCCAGCATTTT. Its translation: CASSLAAAQPQHF.

The chain recombines TRBV27 with TRBJ2-1, with D possibly being TRBD2 (7 bases). The CDR3 contains 15 residues. Germline CDR1 and CDR2: MNHEY and SMNVEV (reference sequence). V lost 5 bases, J lost 10 bases, and 21 bases lay in between. As DNA, the CDR3 is TGTGCCAGCAGTCCTGCCTTTGGGGGGGCTGTGGAGCAGTTCTTC. It yields the protein CASSPAFGGAVEQFF.

The chain recombines TRBV5-4 with TRBJ2-1; D possibly corresponds to TRBD2 (6 bases). Germline V lookup: CDR1 SGHNT, CDR2 YYREEE (reference sequence). V was clipped by 4 bases and J by 0 bases, with 20 bases between them. This CDR3 has 18 residues. The CDR3 is CASSVDLALESSYNEQFF. The CDR3 DNA sequence: TGTGCCAGCAGCGTGGATCTAGCGTTGGAGAGCTCCTACAATGAGCAGTTCTTC.

The chain recombines TRBV3-1 (or the pseudogene TRBV3-2) with TRBJ1-2, with D hard to call. CDR3 length equals 13 residues. Per the germline V gene, CDR1 is LGHDT and CDR2 is YNNKEL (reference sequence). V was trimmed by 5 bases and J by 4 bases, leaving 11 bases between them. The CDR3 here is CASSGLAGYGYTF. For the CDR3, the DNA is TGTGCCAGCAGCGGCCTAGCTGGCTATGGCTACACCTTC.